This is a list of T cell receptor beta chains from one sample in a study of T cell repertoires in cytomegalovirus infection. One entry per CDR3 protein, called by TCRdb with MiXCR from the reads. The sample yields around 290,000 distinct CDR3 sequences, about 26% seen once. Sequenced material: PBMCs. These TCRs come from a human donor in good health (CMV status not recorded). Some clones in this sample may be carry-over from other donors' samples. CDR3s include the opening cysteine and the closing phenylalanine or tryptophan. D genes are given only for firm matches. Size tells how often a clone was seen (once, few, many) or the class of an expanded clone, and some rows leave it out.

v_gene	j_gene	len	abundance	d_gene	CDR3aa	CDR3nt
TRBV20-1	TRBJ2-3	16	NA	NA	CSALNPGITNTDTQYF	TGCAGTGCCCTCAACCCCGGGATCACGAACACAGATACGCAGTATTTT
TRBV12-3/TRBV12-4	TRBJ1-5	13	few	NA	CASSFQVDQPQHF	TGTGCCAGCAGTTTTCAGGTCGATCAGCCCCAGCATTTT
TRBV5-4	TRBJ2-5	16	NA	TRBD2	CASTVGLAGHQETQYF	TGTGCCAGCACCGTGGGGCTAGCGGGGCACCAAGAGACCCAGTACTTC
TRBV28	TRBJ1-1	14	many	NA	CASNPPGSNTEAFF	TGTGCCAGCAATCCTCCAGGGAGTAACACTGAAGCTTTCTTT
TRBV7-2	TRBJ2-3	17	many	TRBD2	CASSLGLAGGLADTQYF	TGTGCCAGCAGCTTGGGACTAGCGGGAGGACTCGCAGATACGCAGTATTTT
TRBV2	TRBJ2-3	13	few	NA	CASSRLGGDTQYF	TGTGCCAGCAGCCGACTAGGCGGAGATACGCAGTATTTT
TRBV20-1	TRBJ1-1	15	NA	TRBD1	CSAPRQGGMNTEAFF	TGCAGTGCTCCCCGACAGGGTGGTATGAACACTGAAGCTTTCTTT
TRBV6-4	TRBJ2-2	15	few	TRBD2	CASSDSLAGAGELFF	TGTGCCAGCAGTGACTCACTAGCGGGGGCCGGGGAGCTGTTTTTT
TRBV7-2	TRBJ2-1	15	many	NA	CASSLAGSTGDEQFF	TGTGCCAGCAGCTTAGCGGGGTCAACGGGTGATGAGCAGTTCTTC
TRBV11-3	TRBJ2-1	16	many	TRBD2	CASSVTTGLASGEQFF	TGTGCCAGCAGCGTGACGACGGGACTAGCGTCGGGTGAGCAGTTCTTC
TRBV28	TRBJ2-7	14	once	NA	CASNPAGPSYEQYF	TGTGCCAGCAATCCGGCAGGACCCTCCTACGAGCAGTACTTC
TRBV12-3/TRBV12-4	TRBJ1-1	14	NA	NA	CASSSQGSNTEAFF	TGTGCCAGCAGTTCCCAGGGAAGCAACACTGAAGCTTTCTTT
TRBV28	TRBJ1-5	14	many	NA	CASKGQFSNQPQHF	TGTGCCAGCAAAGGACAGTTCAGCAATCAGCCCCAGCATTTT
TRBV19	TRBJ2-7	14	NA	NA	CASRHRGGGIEQYF	TGTGCCAGTAGACACAGGGGAGGAGGGATCGAGCAGTACTTC
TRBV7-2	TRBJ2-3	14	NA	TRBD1	CASTVQQGPDTQYF	TGTGCCAGCACCGTCCAACAGGGGCCAGATACGCAGTATTTT
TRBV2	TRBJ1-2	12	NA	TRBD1	CASSVQGFGYTF	TGTGCCAGCAGTGTACAGGGGTTTGGCTACACCTTC